The present entry profiles one T cell receptor (beta chain) with its context. This sample was included in a study of cytomegalovirus exposure and HLA in healthy donors. CDR3 length: 15 residues. CDR1 KGHSH and CDR2 LQKENI come from the germline V gene. Trimming left V 4 bases short and J 0 bases short, with 9 bases between. The PCR had 60 Vbeta and 13 Jbeta primers. Here immunoSEQ multiplex PCR was the method, and the copy in TCRdb shows in-frame clones only, minus some. This repertoire comprises some 150,000 clones; its ten largest clones make up 2.2%. This receptor was taken from a woman under 30 in good health and CMV-seronegative. The V call is TRBV18, the J call TRBJ2-2, with a weak D call TRBD1 (5 bases). Material: PBMCs. The CDR3 region has the DNA TGTGCCAGCTCACGACAGACAACGAACACCGGGGAGCTGTTTTTT. It yields the protein CASSRQTTNTGELFF.